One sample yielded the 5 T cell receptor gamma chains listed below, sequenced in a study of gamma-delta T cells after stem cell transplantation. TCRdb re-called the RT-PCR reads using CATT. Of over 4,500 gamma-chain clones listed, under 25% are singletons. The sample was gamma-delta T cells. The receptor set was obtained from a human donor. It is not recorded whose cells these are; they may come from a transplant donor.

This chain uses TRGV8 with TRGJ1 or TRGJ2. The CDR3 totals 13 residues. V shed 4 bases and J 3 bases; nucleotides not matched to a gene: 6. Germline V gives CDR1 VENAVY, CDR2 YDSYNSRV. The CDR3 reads CATWEITYYKKLF. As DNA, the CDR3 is TGTGCCACCTGGGAGATTACTTATTATAAGAAACTCTTT.

The CDR3 sequence: CATWDTYTTGWFKIF. The DNA for the CDR3 is TGTGCCACCTGGGACACTTATACCACTGGTTGGTTCAAGATATTT. The genes are TRGV2 and TRGJP1. Germline V lookup: CDR1 EGSNGY, CDR2 YDSYNSKV. V dropped 3 bases and J dropped 0; count of bases not matched to a gene: 4. CDR3 length: 15 amino acids.

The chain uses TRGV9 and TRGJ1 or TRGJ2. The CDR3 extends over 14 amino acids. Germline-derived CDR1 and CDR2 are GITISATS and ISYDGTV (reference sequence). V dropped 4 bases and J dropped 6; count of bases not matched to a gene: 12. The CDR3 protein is CALWEPRPSYKKLF. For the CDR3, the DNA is TGTGCCTTGTGGGAACCCCGCCCTAGTTATAAGAAACTCTTT.

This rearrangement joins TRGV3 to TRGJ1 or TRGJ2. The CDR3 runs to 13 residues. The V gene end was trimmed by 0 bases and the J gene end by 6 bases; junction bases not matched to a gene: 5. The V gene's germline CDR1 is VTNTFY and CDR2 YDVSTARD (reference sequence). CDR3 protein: CATWDRRGYKKLF. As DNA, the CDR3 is TGTGCCACCTGGGACAGGCGGGGTTATAAGAAACTCTTT.

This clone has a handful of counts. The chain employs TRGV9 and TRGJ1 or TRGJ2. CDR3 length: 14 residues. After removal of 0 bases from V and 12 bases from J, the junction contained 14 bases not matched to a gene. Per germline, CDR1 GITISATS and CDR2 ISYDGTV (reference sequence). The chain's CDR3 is CALWEVQFRKRKLF. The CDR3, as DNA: TGTGCCTTGTGGGAGGTGCAATTTCGGAAGAGGAAACTCTTT.